The rows below give T cell receptor beta chains drawn from one sample of a study of blood T cell repertoires in COVID-19. Data came from immunoSEQ multiplex PCR; TCRdb stores just in-frame clones and leaves some out. This table holds about 160,000 clones, roughly four fifths found once. The sequencing sample was made of peripheral blood. These receptors were taken from a woman aged 80 or over with acute or convalescent COVID-19. Both conserved end residues are part of each CDR3. D genes are given only for firm matches. Clone size appears in some rows only: once, few, many, or a class for an expanded clone.

clone_size	v_call	d_call	j_call	cdr3_length	cdr3_nt	cdr3_aa
few	TRBV7-9	TRBD1	TRBJ2-7	15	TGTGCCAGCAGCCCAGGAGAGACAGGGAACGCCGAGCAGTACTTC	CASSPGETGNAEQYF
once	TRBV2	NA	TRBJ2-3	15	TGTGCCAGCATATACCGGCGGCGGGAATCGGATACGCAGTATTTT	CASIYRRRESDTQYF
once	TRBV2	NA	TRBJ1-1	15	TGTGCCAGCAGTGGGGACATCGCCTCGGGCACTGAAGCTTTCTTT	CASSGDIASGTEAFF
NA	TRBV19	TRBD2	TRBJ2-3	16	TGTGCCAGTACAAGCGGGGGCGGCGGGAGCACAGATACGCAGTATTTT	CASTSGGGGSTDTQYF
NA	TRBV30	NA	TRBJ1-1	14	TGTGCCTGGATAAAGGAGGCCTGGAACACTGAAGCTTTCTTT	CAWIKEAWNTEAFF
NA	TRBV18	NA	TRBJ2-7	14	TGTGCCAGCTCCTCCGGGACTCAAGGGTACGAGCAGTACTTC	CASSSGTQGYEQYF
NA	TRBV18	TRBD1	TRBJ1-1	14	TGTGCCAGCTCACCAAGGGGGCAAGGCACTGAAGCTTTCTTT	CASSPRGQGTEAFF
NA	TRBV18	TRBD2	TRBJ2-1	18	TGTGCCAGCTCACCACCGCGGGGGACTAGCGGGAACTACAATGAGCAGTTCTTC	CASSPPRGTSGNYNEQFF
NA	TRBV5-6	TRBD1	TRBJ2-3	17	TGTGCCAGCAGCTTGTTGTCTGTGACAGGGGGCAGAGATACGCAGTATTTT	CASSLLSVTGGRDTQYF
NA	TRBV3-1/TRBV3-2	TRBD2	TRBJ2-7	15	TGTGCCAGCAGCCAAAGACTAGCGGGGTTAAGGGAGCAGTACTTC	CASSQRLAGLREQYF
NA	TRBV7-9	NA	TRBJ2-7	11	TGTGCCAGCAGCGTAACCTACGAGCAGTACTTC	CASSVTYEQYF
NA	TRBV6-5	NA	TRBJ2-2	14	TGTGCCGTGGCTAGCATCCCGAACACCGGGGAGCTGTTTTTT	CAVASIPNTGELFF
NA	TRBV5-1	TRBD2	TRBJ2-1	16	TGCGCCAGCAGCCTTAGCGGGAGCGTGAGGATGGATGAGCAGTTCTTC	CASSLSGSVRMDEQFF
few	TRBV5-1	TRBD1	TRBJ1-1	14	TGCGCCAGCAGCTCGGGACAGGGAGACACTGAAGCTTTCTTT	CASSSGQGDTEAFF
NA	TRBV5-4	NA	TRBJ1-3	15	TGTGCCAGCAGCTTGCGGGGTGGATATGGAAACACCATATATTTT	CASSLRGGYGNTIYF
NA	TRBV5-1	NA	TRBJ1-1	15	TGCGCCAGCAGCTCTGGACACCAAACGAACACTGAAGCTTTCTTT	CASSSGHQTNTEAFF
NA	TRBV7-9	TRBD2	TRBJ2-1	19	TGTGCCAGCAGCCCCCCCCCGGGACTAGCGGAGAGCTCCTACAATGAGCAGTTCTTC	CASSPPPGLAESSYNEQFF
few	TRBV7-9	NA	TRBJ2-1	16	TGTGCCAGCAGCTTAGGTGCGGCTAGCGCGGACACTGAGCAGTTCTTC	CASSLGAASADTEQFF
NA	TRBV10-3	NA	TRBJ1-2	14	TGTGCCATCACCCTGACAGGAGCTAACTATGGCTACACCTTC	CAITLTGANYGYTF
once	TRBV3-1/TRBV3-2	NA	TRBJ2-3	14	TGTGCCAGCAGCCAAGTGGAGAGCACAGATACGCAGTATTTT	CASSQVESTDTQYF
NA	TRBV20-1	NA	TRBJ1-1	11	TGCAGTGCTGACCGCGGGACTGAAGCTTTCTTT	CSADRGTEAFF
NA	TRBV19	TRBD1	TRBJ2-2	17	TGTGCCACTGGGACAGGGGCCTTAGGAGCGAACACCGGGGAGCTGTTTTTT	CATGTGALGANTGELFF
NA	TRBV4-1	NA	TRBJ1-1	15	TGCGCCAGCAGCCACCCCGGACAGATCAACACTGAAGCTTTCTTT	CASSHPGQINTEAFF
NA	TRBV5-1	NA	TRBJ1-3	14	TGCGCCAGCAGCTTGGCTAGCTCTGGAAACACCATATATTTT	CASSLASSGNTIYF